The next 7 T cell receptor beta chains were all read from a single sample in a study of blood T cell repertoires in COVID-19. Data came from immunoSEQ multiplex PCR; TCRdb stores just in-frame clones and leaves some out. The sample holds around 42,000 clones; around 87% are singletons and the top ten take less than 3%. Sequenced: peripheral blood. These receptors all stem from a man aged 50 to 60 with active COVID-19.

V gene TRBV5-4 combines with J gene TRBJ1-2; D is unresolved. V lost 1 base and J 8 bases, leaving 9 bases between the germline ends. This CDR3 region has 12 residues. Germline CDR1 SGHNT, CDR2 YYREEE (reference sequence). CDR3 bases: TGTGCCAGCAGCTTGATTTCTTCCGGCTACACCTTC. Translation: CASSLISSGYTF.

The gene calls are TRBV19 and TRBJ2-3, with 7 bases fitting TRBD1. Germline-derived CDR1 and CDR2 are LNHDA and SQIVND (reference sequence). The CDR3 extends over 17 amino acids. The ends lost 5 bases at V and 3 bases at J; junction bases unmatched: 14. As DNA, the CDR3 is TGTGCCAGTAGTGTACCCGACAGGGCTCCCCCAACAGATACGCAGTATTTT. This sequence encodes CASSVPDRAPPTDTQYF. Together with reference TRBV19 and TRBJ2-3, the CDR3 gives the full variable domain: DGGITQSPKYLFRKEGQNVTLSCEQNLNHDAMYWYRQDPGQGLRLIYYSQIVNDFQKGDIAEGYSVSREKKESFPLTVTSAQKNPTAFYLCASSVPDRAPPTDTQYFGPGTRLTVL.

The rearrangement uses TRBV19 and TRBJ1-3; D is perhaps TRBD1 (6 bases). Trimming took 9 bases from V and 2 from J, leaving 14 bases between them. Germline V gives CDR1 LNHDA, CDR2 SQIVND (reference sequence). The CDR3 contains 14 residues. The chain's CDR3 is CASKRQAPGNTIYF. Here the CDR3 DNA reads TGTGCCAGCAAGAGACAGGCGCCTGGAAACACCATATATTTT.

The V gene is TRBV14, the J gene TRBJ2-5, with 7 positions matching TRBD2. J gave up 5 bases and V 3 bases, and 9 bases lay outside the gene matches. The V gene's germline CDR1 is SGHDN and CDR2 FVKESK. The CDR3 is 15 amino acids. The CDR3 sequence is CASSHWEGKRETQYF. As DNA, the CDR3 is TGTGCCAGCAGCCATTGGGAGGGGAAGAGGGAGACCCAGTACTTC.

DNA for the CDR3: TGTGCCAGCAGGGTCGAACAGGGGATCACAGATACGCAGTATTTT. Translated: CASRVEQGITDTQYF. The chain links TRBV2 to TRBJ2-3; 7 bases map to TRBD1. CDR3 length equals 15 residues. V lost 6 bases and J lost 2; bases outside the gene matches: 8. CDR1 and CDR2 (germline): SNHLY, FYNNEI.

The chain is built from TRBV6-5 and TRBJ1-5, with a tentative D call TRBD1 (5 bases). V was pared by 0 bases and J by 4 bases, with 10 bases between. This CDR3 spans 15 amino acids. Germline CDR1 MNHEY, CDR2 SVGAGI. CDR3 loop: CASSYSSGWNQPQHF. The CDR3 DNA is TGTGCCAGCAGTTACTCGTCAGGGTGGAATCAGCCCCAGCATTTT.

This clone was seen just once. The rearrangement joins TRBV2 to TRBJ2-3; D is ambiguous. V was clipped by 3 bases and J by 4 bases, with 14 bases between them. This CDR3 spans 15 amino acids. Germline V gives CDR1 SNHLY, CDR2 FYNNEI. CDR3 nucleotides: TGTGCCAGCAGTGAGCGGCTCCTCGGCGCAGATACGCAGTATTTT. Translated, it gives CASSERLLGADTQYF.